The 18 T cell receptor beta chains given below trace back to one sample, sequenced in a study of T cells expressing NK-cell markers. TCRdb reanalyzed the 5' RACE reads and collapses them to one entry per CDR3 protein, without DNA. Recorded for this sample: roughly 430,000 distinct CDR3 sequences. The sequencing sample was made of blood T cells: a sorted CD56 or NKG2C T cell subset, CD4+ or CD8+ T cells, or bulk PBMC T cells (not recorded which). The receptors stem from a woman aged 18 to 75 in good health.

CDR3 in amino acids: CASSSPGLTYEQYF. The chain is built from TRBV28 and TRBJ2-7; TCRdb selects TRBD2, and the lack of DNA leaves this call unchecked. This CDR3 comprises 14 residues. The germline V gene has CDR1 MDHEN and CDR2 SYDVKM.

The genes are TRBV14 and TRBJ2-3. The CDR3 runs to 12 residues. CDR1 is SGHDN and CDR2 is FVKESK in the germline V gene. The CDR3 reads CASSLKLTTQYF.

The rearrangement joins TRBV3-1 to TRBJ2-1. Per germline, CDR1 LGHDT and CDR2 YNNKEL (reference sequence). The CDR3 is 17 residues long. CDR3: CASSQDSGLAGHNEQFF.

The genes are TRBV14 and TRBJ2-5; the TCRdb call, TRBD1, lacks DNA for checking. CDR1 and CDR2 (germline): SGHDN, FVKESK. This CDR3 contains 17 residues. The CDR3 loop is CASSKPRRGQGWETQYF. Looking up the rest from reference TRBV14 and TRBJ2-5 gives the full variable domain: EAGVTQFPSHSVIEKGQTVTLRCDPISGHDNLYWYRRVMGKEIKFLLHFVKESKQDESGMPNNRFLAERTGGTYSTLKVQPAELEDSGVYFCASSKPRRGQGWETQYFGPGTRLLVL.

J is TRBJ1-5 and V is TRBV3-1. From germline, CDR1 is LGHDT and CDR2 YNNKEL (reference sequence). CDR3 size: 15 residues. The CDR3 is CASSLDGRLNQPQHF.

The chain combines TRBV5-1 with TRBJ2-1. The length of the CDR3 is 13 residues. Germline assignment: CDR1 SGHRS and CDR2 YFSETQ. The CDR3 sequence: CASSRDSHPEQFF. Drawing the rest from reference TRBV5-1 and TRBJ2-1, the complete variable domain is KAGVTQTPRYLIKTRGQQVTLSCSPISGHRSVSWYQQTPGQGLQFLFEYFSETQRNKGNFPGRFSGRQFSNSRSEMNVSTLELGDSALYLCASSRDSHPEQFFGPGTRLTVL.

The chain joins TRBV5-5 to TRBJ2-7; the D gene TCRdb calls, TRBD1, cannot be checked with no DNA. This CDR3 region has 14 residues. Looked up from germline, CDR1 is SGHKS and CDR2 is YYEKEE (reference sequence). CDR3 sequence: CASSFVGGIDEQYF.

The rearrangement uses TRBV27 and TRBJ1-4; TCRdb selects TRBD1, and the lack of DNA leaves this call unchecked. Germline CDR1 and CDR2: MNHEY and SMNVEV (reference sequence). The CDR3 runs to 14 residues. The CDR3 reads CASSLGTPNEKLFF.

This chain joins TRBV5-1 and TRBJ1-5; absent DNA, TCRdb's TRBD1 call cannot be checked. The germline V gene encodes CDR1 SGHRS and CDR2 YFSETQ. The CDR3 runs 15 residues. The CDR3 sequence: CASSPDRGDNQPQHF.

The V gene is TRBV6-2 or TRBV6-3, the J gene TRBJ1-2; TCRdb's D call of TRBD1 is untestable without DNA. There are 16 residues in the CDR3. From germline, CDR1 is MNHEY and CDR2 SVGEGT. CDR3 region: CASSYSRTGPNYGYTF.

This chain uses TRBV12-3 or TRBV12-4 with TRBJ2-3; without DNA, the TCRdb call of TRBD1 cannot be checked. This CDR3 has 14 residues. This CDR3 reads CASSPAGESDTQYF.

The chain couples TRBV20-1 to TRBJ2-5; the TCRdb call, TRBD2, lacks DNA for checking. This CDR3 is 14 amino acids long. Germline V gene lookup returns CDR1 DFQATT and CDR2 SNEGSKA (reference sequence). The CDR3 loop reads CSAQRRAGQETQYF.

This rearrangement joins TRBV29-1 to TRBJ2-2. The CDR3 covers 13 residues. Per germline, CDR1 SQVTM and CDR2 ANQGSEA. This CDR3 reads CSVDGTNTGELFF.

V is TRBV5-1 and J is TRBJ2-7. The CDR3 has 14 residues. Germline lookup yields CDR1 SGHRS and CDR2 YFSETQ. CDR3 in amino acids: CASSLADGPYEQYF. Full variable domain (rest looked up from reference TRBV5-1 and TRBJ2-7): KAGVTQTPRYLIKTRGQQVTLSCSPISGHRSVSWYQQTPGQGLQFLFEYFSETQRNKGNFPGRFSGRQFSNSRSEMNVSTLELGDSALYLCASSLADGPYEQYFGPGTRLTVT.

The chain employs TRBV5-1 and TRBJ2-3; the TRBD1 assignment by TCRdb is unverifiable without DNA. Germline V CDR1 and CDR2: SGHRS, YFSETQ. This CDR3 has 15 amino acids. The CDR3 region is CASSRPMGDGDTQYF.

This chain joins TRBV2 and TRBJ1-6. Per germline, CDR1 SNHLY and CDR2 FYNNEI. This CDR3 comprises 15 residues. This chain's CDR3 is CASSGPNRHNSPLHF.

This chain connects TRBV5-4 to TRBJ2-3; TCRdb's D gene call, TRBD2, goes unchecked for lack of DNA. This CDR3 region has 17 residues. CDR1 SGHNT and CDR2 YYREEE come from the germline V gene (reference sequence). CDR3 residues: CASSLDSGSMSTDTQYF.

The genes are TRBV13 and TRBJ2-5; TCRdb gives TRBD1 as the D gene, but with no DNA this cannot be confirmed. This CDR3 region has 16 residues. The germline CDR1 and CDR2 sequences are PRHDT and FYEKMQ (reference sequence). The CDR3 spells CASSLGQGSFQETQYF. Full variable domain (outside the CDR3, taken from reference TRBV13 and TRBJ2-5): AAGVIQSPRHLIKEKRETATLKCYPIPRHDTVYWYQQGPGQDPQFLISFYEKMQSDKGSIPDRFSAQQFSDYHSELNMSSLELGDSALYFCASSLGQGSFQETQYFGPGTRLLVL.